The 19 T cell receptor beta chains below were found in one sample sequenced in a study of OX40 agonist ivuxolimab in advanced cancers. The repertoire was sequenced with immunoSEQ multiplex PCR; TCRdb's copy has only in-frame clones and lacks some. The data contain some 60,000 clones, approximately 86% of them singletons. The source was CD4+ or CD8+ T cells sorted from blood, collected in a trial of the OX40 agonist ivuxolimab. The source of these receptors is an adult with an advanced solid tumor such as melanoma, head and neck, liver or kidney cancer.

The rearrangement links TRBV4-2 to TRBJ1-3; 7 positions match TRBD1. V lost 5 bases and J lost 2; bases outside the gene matches: 6. The CDR3 is 15 residues long. Germline CDR1 and CDR2: LGHNA and YNFKEQ. The CDR3 bases are TGTGCCAGCAGCAAAGGGGGCAGGACTGGAAACACCATATATTTT. It is translated as CASSKGGRTGNTIYF.

The V gene is TRBV28, the J gene TRBJ1-5, with D perhaps TRBD1 (6 bases). This CDR3 contains 13 residues. Germline V gene lookup returns CDR1 MDHEN and CDR2 SYDVKM. Trimming removed 7 bases from V and 2 bases from J, with 9 bases in between. The CDR3 sequence is CASISGGNQPQHF. CDR3 sequence (DNA): TGTGCCAGCATTTCAGGGGGCAATCAGCCCCAGCATTTT.

V and J are TRBV7-3 and TRBJ2-3, with 8 bases aligning to TRBD1. Germline V gene sequence: CDR1 SGHTA, CDR2 FQGTGA. This CDR3 has 15 residues. Trimming took 5 bases from V and 0 from J; bases not matched to a gene: 4. The CDR3 nucleotides are TGTGCCAGCAGCCCCAGACAGGGGAGCACAGATACGCAGTATTTT. Protein product: CASSPRQGSTDTQYF.

The rearrangement links TRBV7-8 to TRBJ1-2; D possibly corresponds to TRBD1 (5 bases). Looked up from germline, CDR1 is SGHVS and CDR2 is FQNEAQ. V was pared by 5 bases and J by 4 bases, with 11 bases between. The CDR3 extends over 13 amino acids. Written as DNA, the CDR3 is TGTGCCAGCAGCAATGACAGATTCTATGGCTACACCTTC. Amino acids: CASSNDRFYGYTF.

The V and J genes are TRBV18 and TRBJ2-1; 9 bases line up with TRBD2. This CDR3 has 19 amino acids. Unmatched junction bases numbered 9, after V lost 0 bases and J lost 0 bases. The germline CDR1 and CDR2 sequences are KGHSH and LQKENI. CDR3 sequence reads: CASSPPASGTYSSYNEQFF. The CDR3 region has the DNA TGTGCCAGCTCACCACCGGCTAGCGGGACTTACAGCTCCTACAATGAGCAGTTCTTC. Using reference TRBV18 and TRBJ2-1 for the parts outside the CDR3, the full variable domain is NAGVMQNPRHLVRRRGQEARLRCSPMKGHSHVYWYRQLPEEGLKFMVYLQKENIIDESGMPKERFSAEFPKEGPSILRIQQVVRGDSAAYFCASSPPASGTYSSYNEQFFGPGTRLTVL.

The chain carries TRBV5-4 and TRBJ2-5; 8 bases are shared with TRBD1. CDR3 length equals 14 residues. J was trimmed by 5 bases and V by 4 bases; bases with no gene match: 7. From germline, CDR1 is SGHNT and CDR2 YYREEE (reference sequence). CDR3 sequence: CASSKDRGGETQYF. Here the CDR3 DNA reads TGTGCCAGCAGCAAAGACAGGGGCGGGGAGACCCAGTACTTC.

This sequence joins TRBV4-1 and TRBJ2-7; 9 bases match TRBD2. The V and J ends lost 4 bases and 4 bases, in that order; junction bases with no gene match: 14. CDR3 size: 17 residues. Germline V gene data show CDR1 as MGHRA and CDR2 as YSYEKL. CDR3 bases: TGCGCCAGCAGCCCGGAGTTCGTAGCGGGAGTAATATACGAGCAGTACTTC. Encoded protein: CASSPEFVAGVIYEQYF.

The chain carries TRBV28 and TRBJ2-5, with 8 bases lining up with TRBD1. The germline V gene encodes CDR1 MDHEN and CDR2 SYDVKM. Unmatched junction bases numbered 5, after V lost 4 bases and J lost 1 base. This CDR3 has 15 residues. The CDR3 reads CASSSFGTGQETQYF. The DNA of the CDR3 is TGTGCCAGCAGTTCCTTCGGGACAGGCCAAGAGACCCAGTACTTC.

Here the CDR3 DNA reads TGTGCCAGCAGTTCGAGCGGGAGGAGCTCCTACAATGAGCAGTTCTTC. It is translated as CASSSSGRSSYNEQFF. The J gene is TRBJ2-1, the V gene TRBV27; TRBD2 matches 9 bases. This CDR3 has 16 residues. Germline trimming cut 4 bases from V and 0 bases from J; bases unmatched to any gene: 4. Per the germline V gene, CDR1 is MNHEY and CDR2 is SMNVEV (reference sequence).

V and J are TRBV6-5 and TRBJ2-3; D perhaps matches TRBD2 (5 bases). In germline, CDR1 is MNHEY, CDR2 SVGAGI. Trimming shortened V by 2 bases and J by 4 bases, and 16 bases separated the two germline ends. The CDR3 is made up of 16 amino acids. The DNA for the CDR3 is TGTGCCAGCAGTTACAGAGGGTTTGCGGGCGCAGATACGCAGTATTTT. Translated, it gives CASSYRGFAGADTQYF.

This clone appeared a few times. The V gene is TRBV6-5, the J gene TRBJ1-1; TRBD1 aligns across 7 bases. Looked up from germline, CDR1 is MNHEY and CDR2 is SVGAGI. This CDR3 has 13 residues. The V segment lost 2 bases and the J segment 6 bases; nucleotides outside the gene matches: 3. In DNA, the CDR3 is TGTGCCAGCAGTTACCAAGGGACAGCTGAAGCTTTCTTT. This gives the protein CASSYQGTAEAFF.

The chain employs TRBV25-1 and TRBJ1-6, with D hard to call. CDR3 length equals 15 residues. From germline, CDR1 is MGHDK and CDR2 SYGVNS. The ends were cut back, 1 base at V and 5 bases at J, with 9 bases in the middle. DNA for the CDR3: TGTGCCAGCAGTGAATCAGGACGGGATAATTCACCCCTCCACTTT. The encoded protein is CASSESGRDNSPLHF.

The gene calls are TRBV19 and TRBJ2-2; 14 bases line up with TRBD2. The CDR3 is 19 amino acids. V shed 9 bases, J shed 2 bases, and the junction held 14 bases outside the gene matches. Looked up from germline, CDR1 is LNHDA and CDR2 is SQIVND (reference sequence). The CDR3 DNA sequence: TGTGCCAGCGCAACCCGACTAGCGGGAGGGAGATCAAACACCGGGGAGCTGTTTTTT. Translating it yields CASATRLAGGRSNTGELFF.

The chain employs TRBV20-1 and TRBJ1-2, with TRBD1 as a possible D gene (5 bases). The V and J ends lost 6 bases and 5 bases respectively, with 10 bases between them. The CDR3 extends over 11 amino acids. Germline CDR1 is DFQATT and CDR2 is SNEGSKA (reference sequence). The CDR3 DNA reads TGCAGTGCACGGGACCTGTATGGCTACACCTTC. Protein product: CSARDLYGYTF.

As regards this clone: One end of the junction varies from germline; a read error may be responsible. The chain uses TRBV7-8 and TRBJ2-7, with a possible D match to TRBD1 (5 bases). The length of the CDR3 is 12 residues. The germline gives CDR1 SGHVS, CDR2 FQNEAQ. CDR3 sequence: CASSLVETVLDF. CDR3 DNA sequence: TGTGCCAGCAGCTTAGTTGAGACAGTGTTGGACTTC.

J is TRBJ1-1 and V is TRBV5-6; the match to TRBD1 covers 8 bases. The CDR3 runs 16 residues. Germline trimming cut 1 base from V and 3 bases from J; bases unmatched to any gene: 8. The germline CDR1 and CDR2 sequences are SGHDT and YYEEEE. This CDR3 is CASSLPGQVFYTEAFF. CDR3 nucleotide sequence: TGTGCCAGCAGCTTGCCGGGACAGGTCTTTTACACTGAAGCTTTCTTT.

This sequence joins TRBV2 and TRBJ2-3, with D tentatively TRBD2 (5 bases). The CDR3 extends over 14 amino acids. The germline V gene encodes CDR1 SNHLY and CDR2 FYNNEI. Trimming stripped 8 bases from V and 0 bases from J, with 12 bases between. CDR3 sequence (DNA): TGTGCCAGCTCCGCGGGCGGTAGCACAGATACGCAGTATTTT. It encodes CASSAGGSTDTQYF.

This clone was seen a single time. V gene TRBV29-1 combines with J gene TRBJ2-6, with 8 bases that match TRBD1. Germline assignment: CDR1 SQVTM and CDR2 ANQGSEA. The CDR3 extends over 17 amino acids. Trimming cost V 8 bases and J 1 base; bases outside gene matches: 13. CDR3 in amino acids: CSFLGRQGSSGANVLTF. CDR3 nucleotide sequence: TGCAGCTTTCTTGGGAGACAGGGGTCGTCTGGGGCCAACGTCCTGACTTTC.

The chain links TRBV28 to TRBJ1-3; TRBD1 is a possible D gene (6 bases). Per germline, CDR1 MDHEN and CDR2 SYDVKM. Trimming removed 5 bases from V and 0 bases from J, with 14 bases in between. The CDR3 is 16 amino acids. Here the CDR3 reads CASSHGGRASGNTIYF. The CDR3 DNA follows: TGTGCCAGCAGTCATGGGGGCAGAGCCTCTGGAAACACCATATATTTT.